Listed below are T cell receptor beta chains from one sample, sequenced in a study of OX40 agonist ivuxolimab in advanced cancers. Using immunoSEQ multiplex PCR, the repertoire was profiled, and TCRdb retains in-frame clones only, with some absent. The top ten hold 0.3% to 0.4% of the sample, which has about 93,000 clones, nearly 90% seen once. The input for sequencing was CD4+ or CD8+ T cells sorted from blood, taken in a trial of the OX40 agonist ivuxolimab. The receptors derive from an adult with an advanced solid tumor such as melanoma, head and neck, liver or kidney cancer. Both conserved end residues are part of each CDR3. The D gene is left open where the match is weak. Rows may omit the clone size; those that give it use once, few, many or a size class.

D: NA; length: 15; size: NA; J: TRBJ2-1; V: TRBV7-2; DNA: TGTGCCAGCAGCCGTGATTGGGACTCCCGCAATGAGCAGTTCTTC; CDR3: CASSRDWDSRNEQFF
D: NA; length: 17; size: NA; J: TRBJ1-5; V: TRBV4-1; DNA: TGCGCCAGCAGCCCTCGCTCGGGCTCTAGGACTACGGGGCCCCAGCATTTT; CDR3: CASSPRSGSRTTGPQHF
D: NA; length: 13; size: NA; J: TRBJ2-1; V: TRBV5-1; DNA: TGCGCCAGCAGCTTCGGATCGGGCAATGAGCAGTTCTTC; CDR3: CASSFGSGNEQFF
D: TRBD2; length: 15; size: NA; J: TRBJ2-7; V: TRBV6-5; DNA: TGTGCCAGCAGTTACTCGAGAGGGAGGGCCAACGAGCAGTACTTC; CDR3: CASSYSRGRANEQYF
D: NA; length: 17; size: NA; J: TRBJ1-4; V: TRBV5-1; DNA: TGCGCCAGCTATCAAGGGGCGGGGACCGCAACTAATGAAAAACTGTTTTTT; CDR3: CASYQGAGTATNEKLFF
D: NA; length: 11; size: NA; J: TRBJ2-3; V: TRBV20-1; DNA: TGCAGTGCTCGACGCACAGATACGCAGTATTTT; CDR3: CSARRTDTQYF
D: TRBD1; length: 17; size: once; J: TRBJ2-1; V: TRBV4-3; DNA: TGCGCCAGCAGCCAAGATCTGAGGGACAGGTCCTACAATGAGCAGTTCTTC; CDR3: CASSQDLRDRSYNEQFF
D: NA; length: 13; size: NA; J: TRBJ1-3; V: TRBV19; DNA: TGTGCCAGTAGTATCAGGGTTGGAAACACCATATATTTT; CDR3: CASSIRVGNTIYF
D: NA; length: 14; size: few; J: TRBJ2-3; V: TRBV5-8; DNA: TGTGCCAGCGGACCAGGTGGAACAGGAGATACGCAGTATTTT; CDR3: CASGPGGTGDTQYF
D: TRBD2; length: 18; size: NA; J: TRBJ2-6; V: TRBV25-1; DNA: TGTGCCAGCAGCGCGGGACTAGCGGGAGTCGGGGGGGCCAACGTCCTGACTTTC; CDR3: CASSAGLAGVGGANVLTF
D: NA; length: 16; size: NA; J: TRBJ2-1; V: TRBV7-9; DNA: TGTGCCAGCAGCCTCTACGGCTGGGGTCTGGGCTATGAGCAGTTCTTC; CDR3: CASSLYGWGLGYEQFF
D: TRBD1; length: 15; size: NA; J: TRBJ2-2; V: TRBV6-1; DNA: TGTGCCAGCACTAGACAGGGGACGAACACCGGGGAGCTGTTTTTT; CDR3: CASTRQGTNTGELFF
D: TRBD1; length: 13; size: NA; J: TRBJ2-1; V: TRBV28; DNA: TGTGCCAGCAGAAAAACAGGGGCCGGTGAGCAGTTCTTC; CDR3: CASRKTGAGEQFF
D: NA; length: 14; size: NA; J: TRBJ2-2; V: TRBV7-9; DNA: TGTGCCAGCAGCTTAGCGGGTAACACCGGGGAGCTGTTTTTT; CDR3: CASSLAGNTGELFF
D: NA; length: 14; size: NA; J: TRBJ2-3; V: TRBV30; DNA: TGTGCCTGGAGTGCGATAGCGCTGATAGATACGCAGTATTTT; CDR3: CAWSAIALIDTQYF
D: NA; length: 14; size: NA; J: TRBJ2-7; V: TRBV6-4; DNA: TGTGCCAGCAGTGACGACCCAGATTACTACGAGCAGTACTTC; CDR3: CASSDDPDYYEQYF
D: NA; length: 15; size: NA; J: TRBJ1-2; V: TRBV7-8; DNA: TGTGCCAGCAGTGCCAGGGTCACCCGTCAGCGTGGCTACACCTTC; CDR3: CASSARVTRQRGYTF